A few counts support the clone carrying this T cell receptor beta chain. These data originate in a study of T cell changes during pregnancy in multiple sclerosis. The ends were cut back, 5 bases at V and 4 bases at J, with 18 bases in the middle. This CDR3 has 15 residues. Looked up from germline, CDR1 is MNHEY and CDR2 is SMNVEV (reference sequence). The assay was immunoSEQ multiplex PCR, and TCRdb's table has in-frame clones only and misses some. Of over 25,000 clones listed, just over 90% are singletons. The sample in question was CD8+ T cells from peripheral blood mononuclear cells, obtained before pregnancy. The chain combines TRBV27 with TRBJ2-7, with D possibly being TRBD1 (7 bases). The origin of this receptor is a female donor with multiple sclerosis, enrolled in a pregnancy study. The CDR3 DNA follows: TGTGCCAGCAGTCCGCGGGGACAGAGAGTATACGAGCAGTACTTC. Amino acid sequence: CASSPRGQRVYEQYF.